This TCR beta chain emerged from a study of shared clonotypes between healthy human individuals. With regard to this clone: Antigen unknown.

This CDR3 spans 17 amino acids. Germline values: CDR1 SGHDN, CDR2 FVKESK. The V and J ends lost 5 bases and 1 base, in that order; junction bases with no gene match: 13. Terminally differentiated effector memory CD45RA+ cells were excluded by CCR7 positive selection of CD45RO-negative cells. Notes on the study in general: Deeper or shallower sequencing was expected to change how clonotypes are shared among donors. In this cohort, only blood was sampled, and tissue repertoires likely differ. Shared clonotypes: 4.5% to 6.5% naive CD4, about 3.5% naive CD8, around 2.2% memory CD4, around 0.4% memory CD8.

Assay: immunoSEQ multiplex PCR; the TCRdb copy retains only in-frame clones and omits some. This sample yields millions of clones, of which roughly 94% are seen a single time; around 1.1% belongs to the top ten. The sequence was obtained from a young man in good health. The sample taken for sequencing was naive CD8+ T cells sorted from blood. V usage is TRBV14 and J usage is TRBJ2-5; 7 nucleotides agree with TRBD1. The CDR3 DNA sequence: TGTGCCAGCAGCACAGGGGTCGTGGTACTTGGCCAAGAGACCCAGTACTTC. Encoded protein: CASSTGVVVLGQETQYF. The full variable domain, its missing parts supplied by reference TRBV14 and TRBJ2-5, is EAGVTQFPSHSVIEKGQTVTLRCDPISGHDNLYWYRRVMGKEIKFLLHFVKESKQDESGMPNNRFLAERTGGTYSTLKVQPAELEDSGVYFCASSTGVVVLGQETQYFGPGTRLLVL.